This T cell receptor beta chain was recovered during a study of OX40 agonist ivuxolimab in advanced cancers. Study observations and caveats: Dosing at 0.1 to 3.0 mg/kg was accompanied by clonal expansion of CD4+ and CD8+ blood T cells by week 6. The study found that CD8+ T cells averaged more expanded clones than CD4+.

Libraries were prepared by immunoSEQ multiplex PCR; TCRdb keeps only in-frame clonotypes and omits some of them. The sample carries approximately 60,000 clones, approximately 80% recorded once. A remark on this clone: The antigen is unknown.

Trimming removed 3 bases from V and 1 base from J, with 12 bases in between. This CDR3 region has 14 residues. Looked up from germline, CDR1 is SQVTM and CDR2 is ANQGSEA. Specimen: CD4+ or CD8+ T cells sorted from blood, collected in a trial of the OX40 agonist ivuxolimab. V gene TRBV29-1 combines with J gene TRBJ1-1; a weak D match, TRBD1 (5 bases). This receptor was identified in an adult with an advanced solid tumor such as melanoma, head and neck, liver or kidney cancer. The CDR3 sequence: CSVEGRASNTEAFF. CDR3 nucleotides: TGCAGCGTTGAGGGCAGGGCCTCGAACACTGAAGCTTTCTTT.